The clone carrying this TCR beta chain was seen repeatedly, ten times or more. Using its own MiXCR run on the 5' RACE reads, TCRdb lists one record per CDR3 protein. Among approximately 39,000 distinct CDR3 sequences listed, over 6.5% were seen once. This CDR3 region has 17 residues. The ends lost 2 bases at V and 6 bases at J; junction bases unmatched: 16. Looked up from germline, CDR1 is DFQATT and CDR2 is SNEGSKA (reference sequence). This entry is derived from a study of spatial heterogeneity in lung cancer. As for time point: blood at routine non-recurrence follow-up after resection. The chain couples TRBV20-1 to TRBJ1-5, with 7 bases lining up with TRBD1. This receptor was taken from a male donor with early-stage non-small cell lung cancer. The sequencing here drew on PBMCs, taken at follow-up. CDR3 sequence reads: CSARSLAGTAVSQPQHF. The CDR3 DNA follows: TGCAGTGCTAGATCCCTAGCTGGGACAGCCGTTAGTCAGCCCCAGCATTTT.